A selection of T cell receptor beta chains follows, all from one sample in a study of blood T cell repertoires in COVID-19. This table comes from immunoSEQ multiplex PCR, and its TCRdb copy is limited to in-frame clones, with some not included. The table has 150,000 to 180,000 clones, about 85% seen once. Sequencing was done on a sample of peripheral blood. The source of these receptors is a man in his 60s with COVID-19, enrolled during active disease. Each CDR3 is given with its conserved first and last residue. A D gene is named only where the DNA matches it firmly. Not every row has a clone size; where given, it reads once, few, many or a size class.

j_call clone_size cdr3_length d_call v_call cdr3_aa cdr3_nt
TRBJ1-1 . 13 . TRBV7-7 CASSQEMNTEAFF TGTGCTAGCAGCCAAGAGATGAACACTGAAGCTTTCTTT
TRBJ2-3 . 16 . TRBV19 CASRDDRLRLGGTQYF TGTGCCAGTAGGGATGACAGGCTCCGTCTGGGTGGTACGCAGTATTTT
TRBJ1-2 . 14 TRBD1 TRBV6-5 CASSYGTGTYGYTF TGTGCCAGCAGTTACGGGACAGGGACCTATGGCTACACCTTC
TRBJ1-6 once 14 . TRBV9 CASRGSGVGSPLHF TGTGCCAGCAGGGGTTCAGGGGTGGGTTCACCCCTCCACTTT
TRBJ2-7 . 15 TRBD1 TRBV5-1 CASSGGQGAFYEQYF TGCGCCAGCAGTGGTGGACAGGGGGCCTTCTACGAGCAGTACTTC
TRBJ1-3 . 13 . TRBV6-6 CASAQGSGNTIYF TGTGCCAGCGCACAGGGATCTGGAAACACCATATATTTT
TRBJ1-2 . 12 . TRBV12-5 CASGSPGFGYTF TGTGCTAGTGGTTCGCCGGGGTTTGGCTACACCTTC
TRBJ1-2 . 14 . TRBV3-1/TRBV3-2 CASSQGQGTDGYTF TGTGCCAGCAGCCAAGGGCAGGGAACGGATGGCTACACCTTC
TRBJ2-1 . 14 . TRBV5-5 CASSLDSYHNEQFF TGTGCCAGCAGCTTGGATAGCTACCACAATGAGCAGTTCTTC
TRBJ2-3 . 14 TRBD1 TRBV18 CASSPPGQGSTQYF TGTGCCAGCTCACCACCCGGACAGGGGAGTACGCAGTATTTT
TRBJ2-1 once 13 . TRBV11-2 CASSLRQGNEQFF TGTGCCAGCAGCTTAAGGCAGGGCAATGAGCAGTTCTTC
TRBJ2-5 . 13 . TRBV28 CASSFGGGETQYF TGTGCCAGCAGTTTCGGGGGAGGAGAGACCCAGTACTTC
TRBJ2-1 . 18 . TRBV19 CASSIDLLARPSYNEQFF TGTGCCAGTAGTATAGATCTATTAGCGCGGCCCTCCTACAATGAGCAGTTCTTC
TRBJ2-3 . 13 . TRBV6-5 CASAPQDIDTQYF TGTGCCAGCGCTCCTCAAGACATTGATACGCAGTATTTT
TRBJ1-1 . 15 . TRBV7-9 CASSLVVDQAGKTFF TGTGCCAGCAGCTTAGTAGTGGATCAGGCAGGGAAGACTTTCTTT
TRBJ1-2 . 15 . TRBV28 CASRGRDIKNYGYTF TGTGCCAGCAGGGGCCGGGACATAAAAAACTATGGCTACACCTTC
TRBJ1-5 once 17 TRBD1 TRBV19 CASSLDLGTGEDQPQHF TGTGCCAGTAGTCTTGACCTCGGGACAGGGGAAGATCAGCCCCAGCATTTT
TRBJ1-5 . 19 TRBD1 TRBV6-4 CASSDSGQGLGKSNQPQHF TGTGCCAGCAGTGACTCTGGACAGGGGCTGGGGAAAAGCAATCAGCCCCAGCATTTT
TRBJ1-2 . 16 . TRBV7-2 CASTPRDTFRVYGYTF TGTGCCAGCACCCCCCGGGACACCTTTCGGGTCTATGGCTACACCTTC
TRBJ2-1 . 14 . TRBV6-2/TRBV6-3 CASSSQVGGNEQFF TGTGCCAGCAGTTCCCAAGTTGGGGGGAATGAGCAGTTCTTC
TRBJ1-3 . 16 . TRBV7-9 CASSPPQGGSGNTIYF TGTGCCAGCAGCCCACCTCAGGGAGGATCTGGAAACACCATATATTTT
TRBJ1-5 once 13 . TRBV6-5 CAGGGTSNQPQHF TGTGCCGGTGGGGGGACGAGCAATCAGCCCCAGCATTTT
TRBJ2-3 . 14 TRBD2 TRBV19 CASTRGVGTDTQYF TGTGCCAGCACGCGGGGGGTGGGCACAGATACGCAGTATTTT
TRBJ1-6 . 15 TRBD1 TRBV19 CASSVGQGRHSPLHF TGTGCCAGTAGTGTGGGACAGGGTCGTCATTCACCCCTCCACTTT
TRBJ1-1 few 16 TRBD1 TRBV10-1 CASSIRGTALDTEAFF TGCGCCAGCAGTATAAGGGGGACAGCGTTGGACACTGAAGCTTTCTTT
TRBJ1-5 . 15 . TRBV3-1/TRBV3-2 CASSQDRRVGQPQHF TGTGCCAGCAGCCAAGATAGGAGGGTTGGCCAGCCCCAGCATTTT